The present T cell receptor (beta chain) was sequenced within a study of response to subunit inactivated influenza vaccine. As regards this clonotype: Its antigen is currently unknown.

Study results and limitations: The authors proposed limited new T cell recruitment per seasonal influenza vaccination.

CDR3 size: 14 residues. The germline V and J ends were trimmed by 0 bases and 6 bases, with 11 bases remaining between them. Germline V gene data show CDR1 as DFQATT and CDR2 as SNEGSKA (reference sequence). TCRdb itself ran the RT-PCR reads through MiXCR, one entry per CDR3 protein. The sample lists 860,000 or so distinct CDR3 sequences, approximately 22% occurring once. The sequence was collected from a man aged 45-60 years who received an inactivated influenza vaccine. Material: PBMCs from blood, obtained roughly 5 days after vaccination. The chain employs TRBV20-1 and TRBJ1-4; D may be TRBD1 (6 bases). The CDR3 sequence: CSARDRRGDEKLFF. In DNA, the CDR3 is TGCAGTGCTAGAGATCGCAGGGGAGATGAAAAACTGTTTTTT.